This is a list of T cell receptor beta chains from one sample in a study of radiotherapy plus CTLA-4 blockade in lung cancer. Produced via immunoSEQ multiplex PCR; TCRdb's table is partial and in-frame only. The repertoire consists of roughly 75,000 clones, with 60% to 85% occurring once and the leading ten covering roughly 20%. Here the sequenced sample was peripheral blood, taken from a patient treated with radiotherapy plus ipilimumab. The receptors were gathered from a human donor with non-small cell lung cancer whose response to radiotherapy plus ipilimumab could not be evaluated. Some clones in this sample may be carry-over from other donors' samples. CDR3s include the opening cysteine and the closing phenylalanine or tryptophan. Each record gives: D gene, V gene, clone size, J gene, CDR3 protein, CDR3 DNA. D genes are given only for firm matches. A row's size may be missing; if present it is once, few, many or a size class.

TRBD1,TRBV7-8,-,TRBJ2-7,CASSAHHTGTDYEQYF,TGTGCCAGCAGCGCACATCACACCGGGACAGACTACGAGCAGTACTTC
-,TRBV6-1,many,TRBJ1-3,CASSEDRGIENTIYF,TGTGCCAGCAGTGAAGATAGGGGTATTGAAAACACCATATATTTT
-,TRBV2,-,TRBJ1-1,CASRAVGNWDSF,TGTGCCAGCAGGGCGGTGGGGAATTGGGACTCCTTT
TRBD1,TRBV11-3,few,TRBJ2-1,CASSTPGTGNNEQFF,TGTGCCAGCAGCACACCCGGGACAGGGAACAATGAGCAGTTCTTC
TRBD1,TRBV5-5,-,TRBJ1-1,CASSRTGDTEAFF,TGTGCCAGCAGCCGTACAGGGGACACTGAAGCTTTCTTT
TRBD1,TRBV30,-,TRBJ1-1,CAWSRQGLATEAFF,TGTGCCTGGAGTCGACAGGGCCTGGCCACTGAAGCTTTCTTT
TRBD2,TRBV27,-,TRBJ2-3,CASISGDADTQYF,TGTGCCAGTATTAGCGGGGATGCAGATACGCAGTATTTT
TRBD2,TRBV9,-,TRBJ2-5,CASSAGTSGSGETQYF,TGTGCCAGCAGCGCGGGGACTAGCGGGAGTGGAGAGACCCAGTACTTC
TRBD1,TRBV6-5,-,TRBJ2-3,CAIRPGQGRTDTQYF,TGTGCCATCAGACCTGGACAGGGACGGACAGATACGCAGTATTTT
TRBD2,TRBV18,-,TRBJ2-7,CASSPLGLAGGILEQYF,TGTGCCAGCTCACCTCTCGGACTAGCGGGGGGGATTCTCGAGCAGTACTTC
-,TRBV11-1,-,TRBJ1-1,CASSLDPGTLNTEAFF,TGTGCCAGCAGCTTAGATCCCGGGACACTAAACACTGAAGCTTTCTTT
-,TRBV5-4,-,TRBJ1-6,CASSLLRAGNSPLHF,TGTGCCAGCAGCTTACTGAGGGCTGGCAATTCACCCCTCCACTTT
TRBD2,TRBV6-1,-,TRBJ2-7,CASSKTSAASYEQYF,TGTGCCAGCAGCAAAACTAGCGCCGCTTCCTACGAGCAGTACTTC
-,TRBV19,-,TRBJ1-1,CASSLVSRSTEAFF,TGTGCCAGCTCGTTGGTCTCACGGAGCACTGAAGCTTTCTTT
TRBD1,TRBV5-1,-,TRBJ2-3,CASSRTGSSTDTQYF,TGCGCCAGCAGCAGGACAGGTTCTAGCACAGATACGCAGTATTTT
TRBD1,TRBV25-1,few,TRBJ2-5,CASSGTGQETQYF,TGTGCCAGCAGTGGGACAGGTCAAGAGACCCAGTACTTC
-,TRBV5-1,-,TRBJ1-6,CASAGGGSSSSYNSPLHF,TGCGCCAGCGCCGGGGGAGGGTCGTCGAGCTCCTATAATTCACCCCTCCACTTT
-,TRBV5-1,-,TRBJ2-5,CASRSSREGETQYF,TGCGCCAGCAGGTCCAGCAGGGAAGGAGAGACCCAGTACTTC
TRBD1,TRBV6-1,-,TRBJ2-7,CASSATGADEQYF,TGTGCCAGCAGTGCTACAGGGGCGGACGAGCAGTACTTC
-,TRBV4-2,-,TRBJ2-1,CASSQGFERPSYNEQFF,TGTGCCAGCAGCCAAGGATTTGAGCGGCCCTCCTACAATGAGCAGTTCTTC
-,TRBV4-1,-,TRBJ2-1,CASRQSLASSYNEQFF,TGCGCCAGCAGGCAATCCCTAGCGTCCTCCTACAATGAGCAGTTCTTC
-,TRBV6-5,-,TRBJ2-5,CASSPGLETQYF,TGTGCCAGCAGTCCCGGACTGGAGACCCAGTACTTC
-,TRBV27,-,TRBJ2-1,CASSFLGRISYNEQFF,TGTGCCAGCAGTTTTTTGGGGCGTATCTCCTACAATGAGCAGTTCTTC
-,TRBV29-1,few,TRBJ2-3,CSVEGEISTDTQYF,TGCAGCGTTGAGGGCGAAATAAGCACAGATACGCAGTATTTT
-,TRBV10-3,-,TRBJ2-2,CAISVEGRTGELFF,TGTGCCATCAGTGTGGAGGGTCGAACCGGGGAGCTGTTTTTT
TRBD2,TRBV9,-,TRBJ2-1,CASSVLAGVEQFF,TGTGCCAGCAGCGTACTAGCGGGGGTCGAGCAGTTCTTC
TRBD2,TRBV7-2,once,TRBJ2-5,CASSPFQRGGGFTQYF,TGTGCCAGCAGCCCGTTCCAACGCGGGGGGGGCTTCACCCAGTACTTC
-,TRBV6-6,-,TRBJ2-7,CASSYSSLTHSYEQYF,TGTGCCAGCAGTTACTCTTCCCTGACACACTCCTACGAGCAGTACTTC
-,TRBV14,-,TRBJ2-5,CASSQVGEETQYF,TGTGCCAGCAGCCAAGTCGGGGAAGAGACCCAGTACTTC
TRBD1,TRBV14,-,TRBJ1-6,CASSPFTGWQGAYNSPLHF,TGTGCCAGCAGCCCATTCACCGGGTGGCAGGGGGCCTATAATTCACCCCTCCACTTT
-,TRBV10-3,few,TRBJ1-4,CAISSALQGKLFF,TGTGCCATCAGTTCAGCGCTCCAGGGAAAACTGTTTTTT
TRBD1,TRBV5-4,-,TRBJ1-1,CASSSSGGADTEAFF,TGTGCCAGCAGCTCCTCAGGGGGCGCGGACACTGAAGCTTTCTTT
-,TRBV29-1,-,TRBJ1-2,CSVVQGLMGGYTF,TGCAGCGTCGTTCAGGGACTAATGGGTGGCTACACCTTC
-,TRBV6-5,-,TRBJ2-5,CASSRDYGAQYF,TGTGCCAGCAGTCGAGACTATGGGGCCCAGTACTTC
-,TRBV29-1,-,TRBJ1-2,CSASTERTSHGYTF,TGCAGCGCTTCTACCGAAAGGACATCCCATGGCTACACCTTC
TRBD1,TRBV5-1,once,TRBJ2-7,CASRGTETYEQYF,TGCGCCAGCAGAGGGACAGAGACCTACGAGCAGTACTTC
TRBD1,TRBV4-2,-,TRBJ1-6,CASSQTGQGILSPLHF,TGTGCCAGCAGCCAAACGGGACAGGGGATTTTGTCACCCCTCCACTTT
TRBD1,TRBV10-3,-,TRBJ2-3,CAISDPGQGITDTQYF,TGTGCCATCAGTGATCCGGGACAGGGGATTACAGATACGCAGTATTTT
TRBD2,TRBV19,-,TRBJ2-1,CASSMGGGASYNEQFF,TGTGCCAGTAGTATGGGCGGGGGGGCCTCCTACAATGAGCAGTTCTTC
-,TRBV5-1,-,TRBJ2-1,CASRGGLAGSSYNEQFF,TGCGCCAGCAGGGGGGGGCTGGCGGGGTCATCCTACAATGAGCAGTTCTTC
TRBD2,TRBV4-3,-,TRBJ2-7,CASSQRLWGGYEQYF,TGCGCCAGCAGCCAACGTCTTTGGGGGGGCTACGAGCAGTACTTC
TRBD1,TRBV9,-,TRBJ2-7,CASSGQGYEQYF,TGTGCCAGCAGCGGACAGGGATACGAGCAGTACTTC
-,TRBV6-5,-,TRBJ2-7,CASSGGYEQYF,TGTGCCAGCAGTGGCGGGTACGAGCAGTACTTC
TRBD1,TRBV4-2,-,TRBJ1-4,CASSQDWLTGGEKLFF,TGTGCCAGCAGCCAAGATTGGCTGACAGGGGGGGAAAAACTGTTTTTT